This is a list of T cell receptor beta chains from one sample in a study of shared clonotypes between healthy human individuals. TCRdb keeps only in-frame clones here, not all; method: immunoSEQ multiplex PCR. Among about 660,000 clones listed, around two thirds were seen once. The source material was memory CD4+ T cells sorted from blood. These receptors were taken from a woman aged 25 to 39 in good health. Each CDR3 is given with its conserved first and last residue. A D gene is named only where the DNA matches it firmly. Part of the rows lack a size; the others show once, few, many or a class for expanded clones.

j_gene | d_gene | v_gene | abundance | CDR3nt | CDR3aa
TRBJ1-2 | NA | TRBV28 | NA | TGTGCCAGCAGTCCCAATTATGGCTACACCTTC | CASSPNYGYTF
TRBJ1-3 | NA | TRBV2 | many | TGTGCCAGCGGGGGGGGATACTCTGGAAACACCATATATTTT | CASGGGYSGNTIYF
TRBJ1-1 | NA | TRBV5-6 | few | TGTGCCAGCAGGACGGGGATGAACACTGAAGCTTTCTTT | CASRTGMNTEAFF
TRBJ1-2 | NA | TRBV5-1 | NA | TGCGCCAGCAGCTTGGGTCAGGGCGTCTATGGCTACACCTTC | CASSLGQGVYGYTF
TRBJ1-1 | NA | TRBV6-5 | NA | TGTGCCAGCAGTTACTCGGGACATATGAACACTGAAGCTTTCTTT | CASSYSGHMNTEAFF
TRBJ2-7 | TRBD2 | TRBV30 | NA | TGTGCCTGGAGTACACGCCCGGTGACTAGCGGGAGGCTCCTCGCCGAGCAGTACTTC | CAWSTRPVTSGRLLAEQYF
TRBJ2-7 | NA | TRBV4-2 | NA | TGTGCCAGCAGTTCTCCAGCGTCACCATGGGAGCAGTACTTC | CASSSPASPWEQYF
TRBJ2-7 | NA | TRBV10-1 | NA | TGCGCCAGCAGTGGAGACCAAACTGGGGAGCAGTACTTC | CASSGDQTGEQYF
TRBJ1-1 | NA | TRBV11-2 | NA | TGTGCCAGCAGCTTGGGGGGACGGAACACTGAAGCTTTCTTT | CASSLGGRNTEAFF
TRBJ1-4 | NA | TRBV14 | NA | TGTGCCAGCAGCCAACTACAGGGTCGGGAAAAACTGTTTTTT | CASSQLQGREKLFF
TRBJ1-5 | NA | TRBV4-2 | NA | TGTGCCAGCAGCCAAGCTCGTTATAGCAATCAGCCCCAGCATTTT | CASSQARYSNQPQHF
TRBJ2-7 | NA | TRBV29-1 | once | TGCAGCGTTGACCCTAACACAGGCGGCTACGAGCAGTACTTC | CSVDPNTGGYEQYF
TRBJ2-1 | NA | TRBV30 | once | TGTGCCTGGAGTTCCGACTGGACGAATGAGCAGTTCTTC | CAWSSDWTNEQFF
TRBJ2-6 | NA | TRBV19 | many | TGTGCCAGTAGTATTGGGGTCGGGGCCTCTGGGGCCAACGTCCTGACTTTC | CASSIGVGASGANVLTF
TRBJ2-1 | TRBD1 | TRBV5-1 | NA | TGCGCCAGCAGCTTAGGGGACAGGGATAGTAATGAGCAGTTCTTC | CASSLGDRDSNEQFF
TRBJ1-5 | TRBD1 | TRBV6-1 | NA | TGTGCCAGCAGCGAACAGGGGAATCAGCCCCAGCATTTT | CASSEQGNQPQHF
TRBJ1-1 | TRBD1 | TRBV5-6 | NA | TGTGCCAGCAGCTTACCCAGGGGGGGAGGGCGCTCGAACACTGAAGCTTTCTTT | CASSLPRGGGRSNTEAFF
TRBJ2-5 | TRBD1 | TRBV19 | NA | TGTGCCAGTAGTATAGGGACAGGGTGGAAGACCCAGTACTTC | CASSIGTGWKTQYF
TRBJ2-5 | NA | TRBV19 | NA | TGTGCCAGTAGTGCTGGGACCCAAATCGGGACCCAGTACTTC | CASSAGTQIGTQYF
TRBJ1-5 | NA | TRBV19 | NA | TGTGCCAGTAGTATAACCTCGGGTCAGCCCCAGCATTTT | CASSITSGQPQHF
TRBJ2-7 | NA | TRBV28 | once | TGTGCCAGCCGAGGAACCTACGAGCAGTACTTC | CASRGTYEQYF
TRBJ2-7 | TRBD1 | TRBV19 | NA | TGTGCCAGTAGCCGGACAGGGGGGTACGAGCAGTACTTC | CASSRTGGYEQYF
TRBJ2-7 | TRBD1 | TRBV27 | NA | TGTGCCAGCCGGACAGGGGCCTACGAGCAGTACTTC | CASRTGAYEQYF
TRBJ1-5 | NA | TRBV28 | NA | TGTGCCAGCAGTTTACCAGGGGCGGCCCAGCATTTT | CASSLPGAAQHF
TRBJ1-1 | NA | TRBV7-3 | NA | TGTGCCAGCAGCCGAGCCCAGAACACTGAAGCTTTCTTT | CASSRAQNTEAFF
TRBJ2-1 | TRBD1 | TRBV9 | few | TGTGCCAGCAGTCGCTCTCTGGGACAGGGGGACAATGAGCAGTTCTTC | CASSRSLGQGDNEQFF
TRBJ1-4 | TRBD1 | TRBV5-1 | NA | TGCGCCAGCAGCGCAGGACAGGGAACTAATGAAAAACTGTTTTTT | CASSAGQGTNEKLFF
TRBJ2-5 | NA | TRBV7-2 | NA | TGTGCCAGCAGCTTAGTAAGGGGTGAGACCCAGTACTTC | CASSLVRGETQYF
TRBJ1-5 | NA | TRBV19 | NA | TGTGCCAGTAGTACTCCGATCAGGGCCATTACCAATCAGCCCCAGCATTTT | CASSTPIRAITNQPQHF
TRBJ2-7 | NA | TRBV28 | NA | TGTGCCAGCAAGGCCGGAGGTTATACGTACGAGCAGTACTTC | CASKAGGYTYEQYF
TRBJ2-3 | TRBD2 | TRBV19 | NA | TGTGCCAGTAGTAAGGGACTAGCGGGTTCTTCAGATACGCAGTATTTT | CASSKGLAGSSDTQYF
TRBJ1-1 | NA | TRBV30 | NA | TGTGCCTGGAGTGACGAACAGGGTAGGATTGAAGCTTTCTTT | CAWSDEQGRIEAFF
TRBJ1-5 | TRBD1 | TRBV7-8 | NA | TGTGCCAGCAGCTTAGCTAGGACAGGGCTAGGGCAGCCCCAGCATTTT | CASSLARTGLGQPQHF
TRBJ2-2 | NA | TRBV6-6 | NA | TGTGCCAGCAGTTACTCCCGGGCGAAAGCCGGGGAGCTGTTTTTT | CASSYSRAKAGELFF
TRBJ2-1 | NA | TRBV7-6 | once | TGTGCCAGCGCGAGGGGATTGGGCGGGACCTACAATGAGCAGTTCTTC | CASARGLGGTYNEQFF
TRBJ1-1 | TRBD1 | TRBV18 | NA | TGTGCCAGCTCAGGCGGACAGGCGGGTACCACTGAAGCTTTCTTT | CASSGGQAGTTEAFF
TRBJ2-1 | TRBD2 | TRBV7-7 | NA | TGTGCCAGCAGCTTGGGACTAGCGGGAGGCTCTGAGCAGTTCTTC | CASSLGLAGGSEQFF
TRBJ2-1 | TRBD2 | TRBV29-1 | NA | TGCAGCGTTCGGACTAGCGGGAGCCTAGCCTACAATGAGCAGTTCTTC | CSVRTSGSLAYNEQFF
TRBJ1-1 | NA | TRBV27 | few | TGTGCCACCGCCTACATAGGGGGCACTGAAGCTTTCTTT | CATAYIGGTEAFF
TRBJ1-2 | TRBD1 | TRBV9 | NA | TGTGCCAGCAGCGTAGACGGACAGGGTGATTATGGCTACACCTTC | CASSVDGQGDYGYTF
TRBJ2-5 | TRBD1 | TRBV2 | NA | TGTGCCAGCAGTGCTGAAAACAGGGGGTTAAAGACCCAGTACTTC | CASSAENRGLKTQYF
TRBJ1-2 | NA | TRBV5-6 | NA | TGTGCCAGCAGCCAGACGACCAAGAACTATGGCTACACCTTC | CASSQTTKNYGYTF